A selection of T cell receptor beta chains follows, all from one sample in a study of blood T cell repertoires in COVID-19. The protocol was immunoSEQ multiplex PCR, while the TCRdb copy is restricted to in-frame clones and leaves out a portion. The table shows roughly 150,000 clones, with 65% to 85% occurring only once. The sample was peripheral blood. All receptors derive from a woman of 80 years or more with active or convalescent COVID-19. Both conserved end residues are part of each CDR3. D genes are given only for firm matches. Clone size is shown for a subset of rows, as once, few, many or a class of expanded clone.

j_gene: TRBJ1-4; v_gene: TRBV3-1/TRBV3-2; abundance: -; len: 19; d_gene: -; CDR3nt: TGTGCCAGCAGCCCTCCGGACTTTTGGGGTTTATTCGCGGTTGAAAAACTGTTTTTT; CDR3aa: CASSPPDFWGLFAVEKLFF
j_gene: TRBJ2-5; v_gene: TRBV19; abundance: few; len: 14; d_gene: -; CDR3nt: TGTGCCAGTAGCGCCCGGGACAACCAAGAGACCCAGTACTTC; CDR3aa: CASSARDNQETQYF
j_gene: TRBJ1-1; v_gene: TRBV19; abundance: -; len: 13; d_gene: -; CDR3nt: TGTGCCAGTAGTATCGTAGCCAGAGTAGAAGCTTTCTTT; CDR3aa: CASSIVARVEAFF
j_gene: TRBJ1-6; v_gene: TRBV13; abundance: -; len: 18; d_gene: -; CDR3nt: TGTGCCAGCAGCCGCGACAACAGTGGGCCCGCCTATAATTCACCCCTCCACTTT; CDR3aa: CASSRDNSGPAYNSPLHF
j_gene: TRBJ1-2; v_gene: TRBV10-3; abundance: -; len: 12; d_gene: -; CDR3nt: TGTGCCATCAGTGAGACGGGGATGGGCTACACCTTC; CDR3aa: CAISETGMGYTF
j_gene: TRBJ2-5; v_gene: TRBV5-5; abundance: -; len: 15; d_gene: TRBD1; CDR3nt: TGTGCCAGCAGCTTTACAGGGGCCCAGGGAGAGACCCAGTACTTC; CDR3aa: CASSFTGAQGETQYF
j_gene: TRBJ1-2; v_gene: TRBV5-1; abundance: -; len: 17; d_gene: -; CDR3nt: TGCGCCAGCGGTCCGACTCCCGACTCACTTCGGGACTATGGCTACACCTTC; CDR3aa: CASGPTPDSLRDYGYTF
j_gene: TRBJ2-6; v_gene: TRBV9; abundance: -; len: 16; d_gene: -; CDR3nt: TGTGCCAGCAGTGTAACAGGGTTTTCTGGGGCCAACGTCCTGACTTTC; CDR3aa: CASSVTGFSGANVLTF
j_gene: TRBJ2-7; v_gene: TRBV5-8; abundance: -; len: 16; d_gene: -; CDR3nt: TGTGCCAGCAGCTTGGTTCGTCTTCTTACATCCTACGAGCAGTACTTC; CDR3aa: CASSLVRLLTSYEQYF
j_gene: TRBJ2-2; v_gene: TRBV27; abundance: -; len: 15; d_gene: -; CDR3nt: TGTGCCAGCAGTAACCGACAGTCGAACACCGGGGAGCTGTTTTTT; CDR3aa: CASSNRQSNTGELFF
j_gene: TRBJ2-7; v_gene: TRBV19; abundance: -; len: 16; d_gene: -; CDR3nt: TGTGCCAGTAGCAGAACGGACAGAACCTACTCCTACGAGCAGTACTTC; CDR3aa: CASSRTDRTYSYEQYF
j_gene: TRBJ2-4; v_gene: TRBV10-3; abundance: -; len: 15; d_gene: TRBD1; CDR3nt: TGTGCCATCGGGGATGACAGGGTTGGCAAAAACATTCAGTACTTC; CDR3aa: CAIGDDRVGKNIQYF
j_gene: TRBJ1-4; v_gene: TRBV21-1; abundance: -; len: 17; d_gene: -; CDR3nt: TGTGCCAGCAGCAAGGGGACAGGGGCGGCAACTAATGAAAAACTGTTTTTT; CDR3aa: CASSKGTGAATNEKLFF
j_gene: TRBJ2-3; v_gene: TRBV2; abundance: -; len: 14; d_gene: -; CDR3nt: TGTGCCAGCAGTGGACTAGTTAGGACAGATACGCAGTATTTT; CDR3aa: CASSGLVRTDTQYF
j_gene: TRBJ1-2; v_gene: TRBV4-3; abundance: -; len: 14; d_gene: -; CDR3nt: TGCGCCAGCAGCCAAGAGAGGGCCATCTATGGCTACACCTTC; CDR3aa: CASSQERAIYGYTF